This T cell receptor beta chain was identified in a study of T cell responses to AZD1222 COVID-19 vaccine. Findings and caveats of the study: A reported finding is that nearly half of spike-specific TCRs target unmutated variant regions. Increases in Spike-specific TCR breadth and depth were seen after two AZD1222 doses.

The germline V and J ends were trimmed by 6 bases and 0 bases, with 14 bases remaining between them. This CDR3 contains 15 residues. Germline CDR1 is LNHDA and CDR2 is SQIVND (reference sequence). Here immunoSEQ multiplex PCR was the method, and the copy in TCRdb shows in-frame clones only, minus some. The table shows roughly 150,000 clones, with about 93% occurring only once. As concerns this clone: The antigen is unknown.

The TCR originated in an adult in good health. The sequencing here drew on peripheral blood, taken on day 0 of AZD1222 vaccination. J is TRBJ1-1 and V is TRBV19; a weak D match, TRBD1 (6 bases). The DNA of the CDR3 is TGTGCCAGTAGCCCCTGGACAGTCTTGAACACTGAAGCTTTCTTT. Translation: CASSPWTVLNTEAFF.